The table lists the clone carrying this T cell receptor beta chain with many counts. Its matching antigen is unknown. TCR beta CDR3 sequences were amplified from RNA transcripts. In the first-round RT-PCR of the TCR CDR3, the HTBI primer set was used. TCRdb ran MiXCR on the multiplex PCR reads and lists one entry per CDR3 protein. The sample has about 640,000 distinct CDR3 sequences; more than 14% are singletons. Uncontrolled infection, other autoimmune disease, pregnancy or lactation disqualified patients from enrolment. Germline CDR1 LGHDT, CDR2 YNNKEL (reference sequence). The CDR3 extends over 14 amino acids. V was pared by 5 bases and J by 0 bases, with 11 bases between. These data are taken from a study of T cells in Graves' hyperthyroidism and ophthalmopathy. Study-level points and caveats: Blood held most thyroid clonotypes expanded above 0.001 frequency.

The sample comprised blood. The chain employs TRBV3-1 and TRBJ2-7; D may be TRBD1 or TRBD2 (6 bases each). The receptor was derived from a woman aged 50 to 60 with Graves' ophthalmopathy. The CDR3 region is CASSLTGASYEQYF. CDR3 DNA: TGTGCCAGCAGCTTAACGGGGGCCTCCTACGAGCAGTACTTC.